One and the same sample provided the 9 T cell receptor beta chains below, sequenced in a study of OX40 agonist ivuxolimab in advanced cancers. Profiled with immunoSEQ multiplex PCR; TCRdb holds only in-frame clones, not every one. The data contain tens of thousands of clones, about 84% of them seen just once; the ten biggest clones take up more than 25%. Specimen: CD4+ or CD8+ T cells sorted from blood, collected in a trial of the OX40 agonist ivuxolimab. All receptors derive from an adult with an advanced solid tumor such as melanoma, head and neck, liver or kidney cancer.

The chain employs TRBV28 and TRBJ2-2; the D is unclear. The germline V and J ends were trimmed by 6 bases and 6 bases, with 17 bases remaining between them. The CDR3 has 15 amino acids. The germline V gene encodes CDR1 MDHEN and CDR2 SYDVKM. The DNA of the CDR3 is TGTGCCAGCAGCCCGTTGGGCAGCCTGCCCGGGGAGCTGTTTTTT. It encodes CASSPLGSLPGELFF.

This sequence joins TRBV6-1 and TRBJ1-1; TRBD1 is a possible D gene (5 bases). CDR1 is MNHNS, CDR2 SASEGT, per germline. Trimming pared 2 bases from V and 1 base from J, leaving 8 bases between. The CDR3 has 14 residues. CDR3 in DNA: TGTGCCAGCAGTGAACAGGGAGAGAACACTGAAGCTTTCTTT. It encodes CASSEQGENTEAFF.

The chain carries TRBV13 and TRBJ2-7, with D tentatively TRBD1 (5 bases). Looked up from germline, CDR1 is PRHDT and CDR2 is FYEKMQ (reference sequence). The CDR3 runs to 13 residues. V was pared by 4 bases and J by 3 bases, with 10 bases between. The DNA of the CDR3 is TGTGCCAGCAGCTCCGACAGCCTCTACGAGCAGTACTTC. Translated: CASSSDSLYEQYF.

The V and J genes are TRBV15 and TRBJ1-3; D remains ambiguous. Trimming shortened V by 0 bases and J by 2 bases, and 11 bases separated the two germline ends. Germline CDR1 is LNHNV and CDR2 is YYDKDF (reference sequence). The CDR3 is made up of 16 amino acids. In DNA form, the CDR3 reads TGTGCCACCAGCAGAGATCGCCTCACCCCTGGAAACACCATATATTTT. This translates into CATSRDRLTPGNTIYF.

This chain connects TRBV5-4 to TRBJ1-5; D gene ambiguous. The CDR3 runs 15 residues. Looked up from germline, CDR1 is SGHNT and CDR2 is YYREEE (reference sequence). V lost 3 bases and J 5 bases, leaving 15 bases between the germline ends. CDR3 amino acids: CASSSQTGNYQPQHF. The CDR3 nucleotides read TGTGCCAGCAGCTCTCAAACCGGGAATTATCAGCCCCAGCATTTT. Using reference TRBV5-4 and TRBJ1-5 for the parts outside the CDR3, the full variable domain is ETGVTQSPTHLIKTRGQQVTLRCSSQSGHNTVSWYQQALGQGPQFIFQYYREEENGRGNFPPRFSGLQFPNYSSELNVNALELDDSALYLCASSSQTGNYQPQHFGDGTRLSIL.

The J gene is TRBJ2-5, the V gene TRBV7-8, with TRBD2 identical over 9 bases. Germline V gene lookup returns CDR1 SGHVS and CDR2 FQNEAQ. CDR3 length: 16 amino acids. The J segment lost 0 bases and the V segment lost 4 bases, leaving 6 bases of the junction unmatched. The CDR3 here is CASSSTSGSYQETQYF. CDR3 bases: TGTGCCAGCAGCTCGACTAGCGGCTCGTACCAAGAGACCCAGTACTTC. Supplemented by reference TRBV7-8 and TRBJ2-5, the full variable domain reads GAGVSQSPRYKVAKRGQDVALRCDPISGHVSLFWYQQALGQGPEFLTYFQNEAQLDKSGLPSDRFFAERPEGSVSTLKIQRTQQEDSAVYLCASSSTSGSYQETQYFGPGTRLLVL.

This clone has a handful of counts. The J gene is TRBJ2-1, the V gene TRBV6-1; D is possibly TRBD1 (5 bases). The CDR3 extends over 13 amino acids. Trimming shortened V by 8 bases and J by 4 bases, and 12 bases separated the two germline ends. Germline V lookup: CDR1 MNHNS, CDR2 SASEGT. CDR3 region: CASQGSPYNEQFF. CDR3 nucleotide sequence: TGTGCCAGCCAGGGTAGCCCTTACAATGAGCAGTTCTTC.

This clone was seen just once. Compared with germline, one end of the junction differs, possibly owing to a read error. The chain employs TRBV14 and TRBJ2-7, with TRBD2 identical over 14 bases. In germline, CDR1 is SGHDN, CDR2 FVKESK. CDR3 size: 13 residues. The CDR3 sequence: CASSPGLAGAQDF. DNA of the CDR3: TGTGCCAGCAGCCCGGGACTAGCGGGAGCGCAGGACTTC.

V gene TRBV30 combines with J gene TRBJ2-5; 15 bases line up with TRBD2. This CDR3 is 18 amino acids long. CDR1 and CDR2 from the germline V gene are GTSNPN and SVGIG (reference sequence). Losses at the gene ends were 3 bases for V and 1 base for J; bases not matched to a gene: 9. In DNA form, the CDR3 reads TGTGCCTGGAGCGACCGGACTAGCGGGGGGGGGCGCCAAGAGACCCAGTACTTC. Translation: CAWSDRTSGGGRQETQYF.